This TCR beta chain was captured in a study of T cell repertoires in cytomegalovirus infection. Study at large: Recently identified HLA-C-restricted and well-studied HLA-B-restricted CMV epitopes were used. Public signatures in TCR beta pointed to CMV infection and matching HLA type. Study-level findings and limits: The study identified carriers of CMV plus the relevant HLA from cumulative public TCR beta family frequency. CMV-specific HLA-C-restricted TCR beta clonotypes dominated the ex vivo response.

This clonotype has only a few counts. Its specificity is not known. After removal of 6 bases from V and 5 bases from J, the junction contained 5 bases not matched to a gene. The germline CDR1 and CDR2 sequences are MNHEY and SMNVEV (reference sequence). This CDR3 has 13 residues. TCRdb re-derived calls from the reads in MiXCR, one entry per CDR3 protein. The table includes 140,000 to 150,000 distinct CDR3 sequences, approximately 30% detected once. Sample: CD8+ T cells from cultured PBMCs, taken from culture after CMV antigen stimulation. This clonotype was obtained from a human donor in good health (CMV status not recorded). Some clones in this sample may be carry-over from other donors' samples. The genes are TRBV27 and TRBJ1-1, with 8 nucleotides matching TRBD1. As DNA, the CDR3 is TGTGCCAGCAGGGACAGGGCGAGGACTGAAGCTTTCTTT. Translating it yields CASRDRARTEAFF.